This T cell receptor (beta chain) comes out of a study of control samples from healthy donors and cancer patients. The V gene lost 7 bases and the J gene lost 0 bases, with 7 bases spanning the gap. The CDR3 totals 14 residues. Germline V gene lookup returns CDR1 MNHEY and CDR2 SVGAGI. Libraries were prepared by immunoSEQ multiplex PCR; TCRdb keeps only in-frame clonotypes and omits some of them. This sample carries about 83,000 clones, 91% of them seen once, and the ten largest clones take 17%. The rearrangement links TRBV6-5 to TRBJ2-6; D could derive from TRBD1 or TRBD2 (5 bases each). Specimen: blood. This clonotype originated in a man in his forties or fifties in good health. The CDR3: CASTGSSGANVLTF. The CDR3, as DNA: TGTGCCAGCACAGGGAGCTCTGGGGCCAACGTCCTGACTTTC.